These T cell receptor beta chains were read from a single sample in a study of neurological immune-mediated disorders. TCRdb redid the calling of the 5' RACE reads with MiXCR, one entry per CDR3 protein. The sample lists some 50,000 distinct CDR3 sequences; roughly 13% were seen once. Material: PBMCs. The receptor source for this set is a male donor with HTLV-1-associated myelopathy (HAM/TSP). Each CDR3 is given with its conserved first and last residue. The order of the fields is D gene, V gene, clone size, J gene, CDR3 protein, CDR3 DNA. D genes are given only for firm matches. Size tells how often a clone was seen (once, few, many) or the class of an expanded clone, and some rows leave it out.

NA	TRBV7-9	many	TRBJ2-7	CASSTLEQVGEQYF	TGTGCCAGCAGCACCCTCGAACAGGTCGGCGAGCAGTACTTC
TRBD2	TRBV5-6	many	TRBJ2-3	CASSSRRLAGVLDTQYF	TGTGCCAGCAGCTCGAGACGTCTGGCGGGGGTTTTAGATACGCAGTATTTT
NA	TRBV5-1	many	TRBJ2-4	CASSLAYGHKNIQYF	TGCGCCAGCAGCTTGGCCTATGGTCACAAAAACATTCAGTACTTC
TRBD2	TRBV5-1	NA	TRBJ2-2	CASSYPSGVTSGELFF	TGCGCCAGCAGCTACCCTAGCGGGGTTACGTCCGGGGAGCTGTTTTTT
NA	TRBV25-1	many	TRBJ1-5	CASSEALVGQPQHF	TGTGCCAGCAGTGAAGCCCTCGTTGGGCAGCCCCAGCATTTT
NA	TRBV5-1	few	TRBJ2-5	CASSFRQENQYF	TGCGCCAGCAGCTTCAGGCAGGAGAACCAGTACTTC
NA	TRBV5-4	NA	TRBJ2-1	CASSPPARDYNEQFF	TGTGCCAGCAGCCCGCCGGCGAGAGACTACAATGAGCAGTTCTTC
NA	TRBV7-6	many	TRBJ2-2	CASSLAGGELFF	TGTGCCAGCAGCTTAGCAGGCGGGGAGCTGTTTTTT
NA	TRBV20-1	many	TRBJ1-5	CSAYTGLNQPQHF	TGCAGTGCTTATACAGGGTTAAATCAGCCCCAGCATTTT
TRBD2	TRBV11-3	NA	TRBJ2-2	CASSLVLAGGNTGELFF	TGTGCCAGCAGCTTGGTGCTAGCGGGGGGGAACACCGGGGAGCTGTTTTTT
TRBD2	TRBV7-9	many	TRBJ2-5	CASSRSGGPQETQYF	TGTGCCAGCAGTCGTAGCGGGGGGCCCCAAGAGACCCAGTACTTC
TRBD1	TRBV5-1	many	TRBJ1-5	CASSEGGGQPQHF	TGCGCCAGCTCGGAAGGGGGCGGTCAGCCCCAGCATTTT
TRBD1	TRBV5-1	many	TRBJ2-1	CASSQSGTGNNEQFF	TGCGCCAGCAGCCAGTCGGGGACAGGGAACAATGAGCAGTTCTTC
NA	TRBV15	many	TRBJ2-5	CATSRDPQSLQTQYF	TGTGCCACCAGCAGAGATCCGCAGTCGCTACAGACCCAGTACTTC
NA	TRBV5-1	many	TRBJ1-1	CASSFGGRVTEAFF	TGCGCCAGCAGCTTTGGAGGGAGGGTCACTGAAGCTTTCTTT
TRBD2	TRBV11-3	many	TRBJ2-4	CASSFARSGGPKNIQYF	TGTGCCAGCAGCTTCGCAAGGAGCGGGGGCCCCAAAAACATTCAGTACTTC
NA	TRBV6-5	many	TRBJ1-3	CASSYSGGSGNTIYF	TGTGCCAGCAGTTACTCTGGCGGCTCTGGAAACACCATATATTTT
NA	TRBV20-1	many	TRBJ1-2	CSASGGVNYGYTF	TGCAGTGCCAGTGGGGGAGTCAACTATGGCTACACCTTC
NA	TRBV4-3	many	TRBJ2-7	CASSQDVGTYEQYF	TGCGCCAGCAGCCAAGACGTCGGGACCTACGAGCAGTACTTC
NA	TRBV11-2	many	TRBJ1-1	CASSLGLLGNTEAFF	TGTGCCAGCAGCCTGGGCCTCCTCGGGAACACTGAAGCTTTCTTT
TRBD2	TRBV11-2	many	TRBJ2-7	CASSSLLLGTSGAYYEQYF	TGTGCCAGCAGCTCACTACTATTAGGGACTAGCGGGGCTTACTACGAGCAGTACTTC
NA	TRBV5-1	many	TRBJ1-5	CASSLSPLDIPNQPQHF	TGCGCCAGCAGCTTGTCCCCCCTCGACATCCCCAATCAGCCCCAGCATTTT
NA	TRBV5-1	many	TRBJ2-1	CASSLGGPTRVEQFF	TGCGCCAGCAGCTTGGGGGGACCCACGCGGGTTGAGCAGTTCTTC
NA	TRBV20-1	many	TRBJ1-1	CSASVVDTEAFF	TGCAGTGCTAGTGTAGTGGACACTGAAGCTTTCTTT
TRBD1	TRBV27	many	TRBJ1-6	CASMPGGVFSPLHF	TGTGCCAGCATGCCAGGGGGGGTGTTCTCACCCCTCCACTTT
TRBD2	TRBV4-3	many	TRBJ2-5	CASSQGGTSGTNQETQYF	TGCGCCAGCAGCCAAGGAGGGACTAGCGGGACAAACCAAGAGACCCAGTACTTC
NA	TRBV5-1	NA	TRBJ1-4	CASSFQQESEKLFF	TGCGCCAGCAGCTTTCAACAGGAAAGTGAAAAACTGTTTTTT
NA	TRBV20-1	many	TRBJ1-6	CSARLVFGGDNSPLHF	TGCAGTGCTAGACTCGTGTTTGGGGGGGATAATTCACCCCTCCACTTT
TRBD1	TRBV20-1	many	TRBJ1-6	CSACRGLGPLHF	TGCAGTGCTTGCAGGGGGCTTGGACCCCTCCACTTT
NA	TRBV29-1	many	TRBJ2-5	CSVGRAGETQYF	TGCAGCGTTGGCAGGGCTGGAGAGACCCAGTACTTC
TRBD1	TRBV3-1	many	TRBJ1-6	CASSQAGTENSPLHF	TGTGCCAGCAGCCAAGCCGGGACAGAGAATTCACCCCTCCACTTT
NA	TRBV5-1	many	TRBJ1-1	CASSLMGSVSDTEAFF	TGCGCCAGCAGCCTGATGGGGTCCGTGTCGGACACTGAAGCTTTCTTT
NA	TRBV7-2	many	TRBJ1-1	CASSSPRGARNTEAFF	TGTGCCAGCAGCTCTCCTCGCGGGGCACGGAACACTGAAGCTTTCTTT
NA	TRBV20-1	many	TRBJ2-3	CSARDSRRQSTDTQYF	TGCAGTGCTAGAGATAGCAGGCGGCAAAGCACAGATACGCAGTATTTT
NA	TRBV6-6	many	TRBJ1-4	CATARNEKLFF	TGTGCGACTGCCCGTAATGAAAAACTGTTTTTT
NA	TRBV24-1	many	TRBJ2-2	CATSDRNTGELFF	TGTGCCACCAGTGACAGGAACACCGGGGAGCTGTTTTTT
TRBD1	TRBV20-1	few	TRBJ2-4	CSARDGGQTKNIQYF	TGCAGTGCTAGAGATGGGGGACAGACCAAAAACATTCAGTACTTC
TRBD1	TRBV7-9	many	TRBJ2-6	CASSSIRGDRDGANVLTF	TGTGCCAGCAGCTCGATTAGAGGGGACAGGGATGGGGCCAACGTCCTGACTTTC
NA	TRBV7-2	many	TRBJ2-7	CASSVTHPYEQYF	TGTGCCAGCAGCGTGACGCATCCCTACGAGCAGTACTTC
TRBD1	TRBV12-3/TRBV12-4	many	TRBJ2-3	CASSRQGSPDTQYF	TGTGCCAGCAGCAGACAGGGTTCCCCAGATACGCAGTATTTT
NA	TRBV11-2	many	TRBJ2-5	CASRYIGASQETQYF	TGTGCCAGCAGATATATAGGAGCCAGCCAAGAGACCCAGTACTTC
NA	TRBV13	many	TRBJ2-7	CASSLSGLTYEQYF	TGTGCCAGCAGCTTATCTGGTCTCACCTACGAGCAGTACTTC
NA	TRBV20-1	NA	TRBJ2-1	CSGRGAAHYEQFF	TGCAGTGGTAGGGGCGCCGCTCACTATGAGCAGTTCTTC
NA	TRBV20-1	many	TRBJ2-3	CSAPRGDTQYF	TGCAGTGCCCCCCGCGGAGATACGCAGTATTTT
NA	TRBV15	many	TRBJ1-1	CATSRPEGFQNTEAFF	TGTGCCACCAGCAGACCGGAGGGGTTCCAGAACACTGAAGCTTTCTTT
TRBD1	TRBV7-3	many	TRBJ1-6	CASSLAGTGNSPLHF	TGTGCCAGCAGCTTGGCCGGGACAGGGAATTCACCCCTCCACTTT
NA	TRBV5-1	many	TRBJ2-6	CASSSLAGGSAGANVLTF	TGCGCCAGCAGCTCCTTGGCAGGGGGGTCTGCCGGGGCCAACGTCCTGACTTTC
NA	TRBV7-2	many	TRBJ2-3	CASSPGWTSTDTQYF	TGTGCCAGCAGCCCCGGGTGGACTAGCACAGATACGCAGTATTTT
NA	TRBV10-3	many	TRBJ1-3	CAIRQPSGNTIYF	TGTGCCATCAGACAACCCTCTGGAAACACCATATATTTT
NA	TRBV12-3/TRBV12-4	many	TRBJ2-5	CASTPWGETQYF	TGTGCCAGCACCCCTTGGGGAGAGACCCAGTACTTC
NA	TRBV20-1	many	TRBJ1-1	CSARDWRSAFF	TGCAGTGCTAGAGATTGGCGCAGCGCTTTCTTT
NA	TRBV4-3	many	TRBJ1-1	CASSHRGNEAFF	TGCGCCAGCAGCCACAGGGGCAATGAAGCTTTCTTT
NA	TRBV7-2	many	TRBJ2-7	CASSLDTGSLSYEQYF	TGTGCCAGCAGCTTAGATACAGGGTCCTTATCCTACGAGCAGTACTTC
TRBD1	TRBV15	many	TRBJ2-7	CATAQGAYEQYF	TGTGCCACCGCGCAGGGGGCTTACGAGCAGTACTTC
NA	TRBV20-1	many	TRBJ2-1	CSASGAPPSYNEQFF	TGCAGTGCTAGCGGGGCCCCCCCCTCCTACAATGAGCAGTTCTTC
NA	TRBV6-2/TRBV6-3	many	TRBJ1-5	CATRGGNQPQHF	TGTGCCACGAGGGGCGGCAATCAGCCCCAGCATTTT
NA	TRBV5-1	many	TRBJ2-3	CASGRGALDTQYF	TGCGCCAGCGGAAGGGGGGCCCTAGATACGCAGTATTTT
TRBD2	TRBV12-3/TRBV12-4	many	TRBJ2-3	CASSSRRGGVTDTQYF	TGTGCCAGCAGTTCGAGGCGGGGGGGGGTCACAGATACGCAGTATTTT
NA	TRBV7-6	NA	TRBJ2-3	CASSLETGYTDTQYF	TGTGCCAGCAGCTTAGAGACAGGCTACACAGATACGCAGTATTTT
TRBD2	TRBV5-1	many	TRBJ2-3	CASSSLAGPTDTQYF	TGCGCCAGCAGCTCCCTAGCGGGGCCAACAGATACGCAGTATTTT